This TCR beta chain derives from a study of T cell repertoires in cytomegalovirus infection (dated by TCRdb to the late 2010s). Background on the whole study: Peptide stimulations targeted recently identified HLA-C-restricted CMV epitopes, whose presentation resists viral immunomodulation, together with well-studied HLA-B-restricted epitopes. Because public TCR beta signatures pointed to carriage of CMV infection together with the matching HLA type, the HLA type of each donor mattered for the analysis.

The paper as a whole reports these results and caveats: In both this cohort and an independent cohort of several hundred donors, the cumulative frequency of public TCR beta family members distinguished carriers of CMV infection plus the relevant HLA type. The ex vivo response was dominated by HLA-C-restricted CMV-specific TCR beta clonotypes, and the single most frequent clonotype in two of eight donors was supplied by these HLA-C-restricted clonotypes.

The treatment or condition tag for this specimen amounts to: in vitro stimulation with specific CMV peptide epitopes to enrich CMV-specific T cells. Sequencer: Illumina HiSeq 1500. The public reads were quality trimmed at Q25 with fastp and then assembled into clones with MiXCR by TCRdb, keeping productive beta chains. Every distinct CDR3 protein forms one entry, paired with its most common genes and DNA. This sample is represented by approximately 770,000 distinct CDR3 sequences; approximately 32% of them were singletons. The ten most abundant clones make up about an eighth of the sample. Regarding this clonotype: No cognate antigen has been identified for it. Within one base of it there is no much larger clone, and no base qualities were kept.

For CDR1 and CDR2, the germline V gene lists SQVTM and ANQGSEA. V lost 5 bases and J lost 1 base, and the count of bases not matched to a germline gene is 15. From cysteine to phenylalanine, the CDR3 is 18 amino acids long. Only CDR3 DNA remains: 54 bases, in frame from the first base. The input for sequencing was cultured CD8+ T cells from PBMCs, taken from culture after CMV antigen stimulation. This clonotype was sampled from a human donor in good health (CMV status not recorded). Some clones in this sample may be carry-over from other donors' samples. The chain links TRBV29-1 with TRBJ2-3; the junction holds 10 bases that match TRBD1. The CDR3 in this case is CSVPPGQGSRWGTDTQYF. The DNA is as follows: TGCAGCGTTCCCCCGGGACAGGGGTCTCGATGGGGCACAGATACGCAGTATTTT.